The next 21 T cell receptor beta chains were all read from a single sample in a study of OX40 agonist ivuxolimab in advanced cancers. Assay used: immunoSEQ multiplex PCR; TCRdb lists only in-frame clones, some missing. This table holds some 37,000 clones, approximately 90% found once. Sequenced material: CD4+ or CD8+ T cells sorted from blood, taken in a trial of the OX40 agonist ivuxolimab. These receptor sequences come from an adult with an advanced solid tumor such as melanoma, head and neck, liver or kidney cancer.

This sequence joins TRBV4-1 and TRBJ2-1, with D unresolved. The CDR3 consists of 16 residues. V was shortened by 0 bases and J by 3 bases, with 12 bases between the two germline ends. CDR1 is MGHRA, CDR2 YSYEKL, per germline. In DNA form, the CDR3 reads TGCGCCAGCAGCCAAGATGCCCCGGGCGGCTACAATGAGCAGTTCTTC. Protein sequence: CASSQDAPGGYNEQFF.

The chain couples TRBV10-3 to TRBJ2-3; TRBD2 agrees at 8 bases. V trimming: 4 bases; J trimming: 2 bases; junction bases outside the gene matches: 8. There are 16 residues in the CDR3. The germline V gene has CDR1 ENHRY and CDR2 SYGVKD. The CDR3 bases are TGTGCCATCAGTGTCGGAGCGGGAGTGTACACAGATACGCAGTATTTT. Protein product: CAISVGAGVYTDTQYF.

The chain combines TRBV4-3 with TRBJ1-6; 7 positions agree with TRBD1. This CDR3 is 18 amino acids long. Losses at the gene ends were 0 bases for V and 6 bases for J; bases not matched to a gene: 11. Germline V gives CDR1 LGHNA, CDR2 YSLEER. CDR3: CASSQELATTGSNSPLHF. CDR3 DNA: TGCGCCAGCAGCCAAGAATTAGCGACGACAGGGAGTAATTCACCCCTCCACTTT.

This chain connects TRBV4-1 to TRBJ2-3; D is ambiguous. CDR1 is MGHRA, CDR2 YSYEKL, per germline. This CDR3 region has 13 residues. Trimming cost V 0 bases and J 10 bases, with 11 bases left between them. The CDR3 sequence: CASSQDSRSPQYF. The CDR3 region has the DNA TGCGCCAGCAGCCAAGATAGCCGGAGTCCGCAGTATTTT.

The CDR3 nucleotides read TGTGCCAGCAGCTTAGATGGAATAGCGGGAACGACCCAGTACTTC. It is translated as CASSLDGIAGTTQYF. The rearrangement links TRBV11-2 to TRBJ2-5, with 8 nucleotides matching TRBD2. V was clipped by 0 bases and J by 7 bases; unmatched bases: 7. Looked up from germline, CDR1 is SGHAT and CDR2 is FQNNGV. The CDR3 runs to 15 residues. The entire variable domain, with the rest obtained from reference TRBV11-2 and TRBJ2-5, is as follows: EAGVAQSPRYKIIEKRQSVAFWCNPISGHATLYWYQQILGQGPKLLIQFQNNGVVDDSQLPKDRFSAERLKGVDSTLKIQPAKLEDSAVYLCASSLDGIAGTTQYFGPGTRLLVL.

This sequence joins TRBV9 and TRBJ2-2; D may match TRBD1 or TRBD2 (6 bases each). CDR1 is SGDLS and CDR2 is YYNGEE in the germline V gene. The CDR3 sequence is 13 residues long. V was clipped by 3 bases and J by 4 bases, with 7 bases between them. In DNA, the CDR3 is TGTGCCAGCAGCGAGGGGGGCACCGGGGAGCTGTTTTTT. Translating gives CASSEGGTGELFF. Complete variable domain (other parts from reference TRBV9 and TRBJ2-2): DSGVTQTPKHLITATGQRVTLRCSPRSGDLSVYWYQQSLDQGLQFLIQYYNGEERAKGNILERFSAQQFPDLHSELNLSSLELGDSALYFCASSEGGTGELFFGEGSRLTVL.

This clone was counted once. The chain joins TRBV6-5 to TRBJ2-7, with TRBD2 identical over 13 bases. Germline CDR1 is MNHEY and CDR2 is SVGAGI. Unmatched junction bases numbered 4, after V lost 7 bases and J lost 4 bases. The CDR3 runs to 14 residues. The CDR3 DNA is TGTGCCAGCATCAGGACTAGCGGGAGATACGAGCAGTACTTC. As protein: CASIRTSGRYEQYF.

The chain combines TRBV7-9 with TRBJ2-7, with D perhaps being TRBD1 or TRBD2 (5 bases each). Looked up from germline, CDR1 is SEHNR and CDR2 is FQNEAQ (reference sequence). The CDR3 contains 12 residues. Trimming shortened V by 0 bases and J by 7 bases, and 7 bases separated the two germline ends. CDR3 residues: CASSLAWGEQYF. The CDR3 DNA reads TGTGCCAGCAGCTTAGCGTGGGGGGAGCAGTACTTC.

The V call is TRBV2, the J call TRBJ2-7, with 8 bases lining up with TRBD1. J gave up 6 bases and V 2 bases, and 6 bases lay outside the gene matches. This CDR3 is built from 14 residues. The V gene's germline CDR1 is SNHLY and CDR2 FYNNEI. The CDR3 nucleotides are TGTGCCAGCAGTGAACTAGGACAGGGAAGCGAGCAGTACTTC. Translating gives CASSELGQGSEQYF.

The J gene is TRBJ1-1, the V gene TRBV4-2; D unresolved. V shed 0 bases and J shed 1 base, with 6 bases lying between them. This CDR3 region has 14 residues. In germline, CDR1 is LGHNA, CDR2 YNFKEQ. The CDR3 loop is CASSQDGRNTEAFF. CDR3 coding DNA: TGTGCCAGCAGCCAAGATGGCAGGAACACTGAAGCTTTCTTT.

The V and J genes are TRBV5-6 and TRBJ2-1; D tentatively reads TRBD1 or TRBD2 (5 bases each). CDR1 is SGHDT and CDR2 is YYEEEE in the germline V gene. V gave up 4 bases and J gave up 5 bases, with 13 bases separating them. This CDR3 contains 14 residues. The CDR3 sequence: CASSGTLGHNEQFF. As DNA, the CDR3 is TGTGCCAGCAGCGGGACCTTAGGTCACAATGAGCAGTTCTTC.

About this clone itself: The DNA is omitted, as the CDR3 cannot be located on it reliably, and the CDR3 follows TCRdb's listing. V is TRBV21-1 and J is TRBJ2-3; no DNA check was done on the table's D call, TRBD1. TRBV21-1 is assigned pseudogene status. Including both end residues, the CDR3 is 16 amino acids long. This CDR3 is CASSKVGTGSTDTQYF.

By its share, this clone is medium-sized. The chain uses TRBV19 and TRBJ2-7; 7 bases match TRBD2. The CDR3 is 13 residues long. CDR1 LNHDA and CDR2 SQIVND come from the germline V gene (reference sequence). The J segment lost 3 bases and the V segment lost 3 bases, leaving 2 bases of the junction unmatched. The CDR3 bases are TGTGCCAGTAGTATCGGGGGGAGCTACGAGCAGTACTTC. Its protein product is CASSIGGSYEQYF.

The chain recombines TRBV7-9 with TRBJ2-7; D possibly corresponds to TRBD1 (6 bases). Looked up from germline, CDR1 is SEHNR and CDR2 is FQNEAQ (reference sequence). The CDR3 covers 15 residues. V lost 3 bases and J lost 0, with 12 bases in between. CDR3 DNA: TGTGCCAGCAGCTTGCCCCCCAGGGGCTCCTACGAGCAGTACTTC. Its protein product is CASSLPPRGSYEQYF.

A single count supports this clone. The V and J genes are TRBV6-1 and TRBJ2-1, with a tentative D call TRBD2 (5 bases). The CDR3 covers 13 residues. Trimming stripped 1 base from V and 4 bases from J, with 5 bases between. Germline loops: CDR1 MNHNS, CDR2 SASEGT. The CDR3 DNA sequence: TGTGCCAGCAGTGAAGGGACTTACAATGAGCAGTTCTTC. Translation: CASSEGTYNEQFF.

CDR3 loop: CASSDHPTGSDQPQHF. The CDR3 DNA reads as TGTGCCAGCAGTGATCACCCTACAGGGTCTGATCAGCCCCAGCATTTT. The chain links TRBV2 to TRBJ1-5; possible D gene TRBD1, 6 bases. Trimming left V 3 bases short and J 5 bases short, with 17 bases between. Germline CDR1 is SNHLY and CDR2 is FYNNEI. The CDR3 totals 16 residues.

This clone was recorded only once. The chain carries TRBV2 and TRBJ2-7; D possibly matches TRBD1 or TRBD2 (6 bases each). Germline loops: CDR1 SNHLY, CDR2 FYNNEI. Deletions cut 7 bases from V and 3 bases from J, with 19 bases between. The CDR3 consists of 15 residues. The CDR3 DNA reads TGTGCCAGCACCCCTGGGGAGGACAGCAGCTACGAGCAGTACTTC. This codes for CASTPGEDSSYEQYF.

CDR3 nucleotides: TGTGCCAGCAGCCAGGTCTTCAATCAGCCCCAGCATTTT. Amino acids: CASSQVFNQPQHF. The genes are TRBV6-5 and TRBJ1-5; D remains ambiguous. The V gene lost 6 bases and the J gene lost 3 bases, with 9 bases spanning the gap. CDR3 length: 13 amino acids. The germline V gene has CDR1 MNHEY and CDR2 SVGAGI.

This rearrangement joins TRBV19 to TRBJ1-5; D is perhaps TRBD1 (5 bases). CDR3 length equals 15 residues. With 5 bases removed from V and 5 bases from J, the gap between germline ends came to 16 bases. Germline CDR1 reads LNHDA; CDR2 reads SQIVND (reference sequence). The CDR3 nucleotides are TGTGCCAGTAGTTGGGGGTATAATATGTATCAGCCCCAGCATTTT. Its protein product is CASSWGYNMYQPQHF.

This chain joins TRBV27 and TRBJ1-4, with a weak D call TRBD1 (5 bases). V shed 5 bases and J shed 0 bases, with 19 bases lying between them. Germline CDR1 reads MNHEY; CDR2 reads SMNVEV (reference sequence). The CDR3 spans 18 residues. The CDR3 DNA reads TGTGCCAGCAGTCCTTCGACCCACTGGGGGGCAACTAATGAAAAACTGTTTTTT. Amino acid sequence: CASSPSTHWGATNEKLFF. The whole variable domain, filled in from reference TRBV27 and TRBJ1-4, reads EAQVTQNPRYLITVTGKKLTVTCSQNMNHEYMSWYRQDPGLGLRQIYYSMNVEVTDKGDVPEGYKVSRKEKRNFPLILESPSPNQTSLYFCASSPSTHWGATNEKLFFGSGTQLSVL.

The J gene is TRBJ2-7, the V gene TRBV7-9; D may be TRBD1 or TRBD2 (5 bases each). The CDR3 has 12 amino acids. Germline V gene sequence: CDR1 SEHNR, CDR2 FQNEAQ (reference sequence). V lost 5 bases, J lost 9 bases, and 14 bases lay in between. CDR3 sequence reads: CASSRDGTGQYF. The CDR3 DNA follows: TGTGCCAGCAGCCGGGACGGGACGGGGCAGTACTTC.